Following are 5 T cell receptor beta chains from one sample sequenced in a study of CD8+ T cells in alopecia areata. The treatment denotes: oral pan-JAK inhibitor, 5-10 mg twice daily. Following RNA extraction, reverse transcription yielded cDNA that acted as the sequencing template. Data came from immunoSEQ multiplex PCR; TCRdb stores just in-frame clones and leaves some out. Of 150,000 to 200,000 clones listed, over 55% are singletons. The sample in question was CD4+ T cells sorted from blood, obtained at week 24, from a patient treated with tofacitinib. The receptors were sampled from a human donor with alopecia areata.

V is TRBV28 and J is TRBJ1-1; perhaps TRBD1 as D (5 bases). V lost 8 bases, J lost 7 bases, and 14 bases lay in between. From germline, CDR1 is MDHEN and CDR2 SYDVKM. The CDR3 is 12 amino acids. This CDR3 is CASSWGPREAFF. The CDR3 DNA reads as TGTGCCAGCTCATGGGGACCTCGTGAAGCTTTCTTT.

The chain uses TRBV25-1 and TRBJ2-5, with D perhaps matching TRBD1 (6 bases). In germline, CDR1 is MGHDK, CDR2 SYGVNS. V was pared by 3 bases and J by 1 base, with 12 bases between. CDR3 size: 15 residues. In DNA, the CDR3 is TGTGCCAGCAGTGATGGTGGGGGCCCCCAAGAGACCCAGTACTTC. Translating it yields CASSDGGGPQETQYF.

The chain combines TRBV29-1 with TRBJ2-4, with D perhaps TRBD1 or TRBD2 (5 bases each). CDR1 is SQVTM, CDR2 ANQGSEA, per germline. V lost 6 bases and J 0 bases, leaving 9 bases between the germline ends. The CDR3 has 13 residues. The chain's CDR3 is CSVGTVAKNIQYF. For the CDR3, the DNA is TGCAGCGTAGGGACGGTAGCCAAAAACATTCAGTACTTC.

The CDR3 DNA follows: TGCGCCAGCAGTCTCGTCTGGAGCTCCTACGAGCAGTACTTC. Its translation is CASSLVWSSYEQYF. The chain is built from TRBV4-3 and TRBJ2-7; D remains ambiguous. The CDR3 totals 14 residues. Germline CDR1 LGHNA, CDR2 YSLEER. V was pared by 6 bases and J by 0 bases, with 12 bases between.

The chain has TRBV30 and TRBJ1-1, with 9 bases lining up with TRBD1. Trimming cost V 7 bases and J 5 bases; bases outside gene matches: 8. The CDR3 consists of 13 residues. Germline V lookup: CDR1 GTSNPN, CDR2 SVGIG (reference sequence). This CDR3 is CASTTGGLTEAFF. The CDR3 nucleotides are TGTGCCTCAACGACAGGGGGTTTGACTGAAGCTTTCTTT.